Listed here are 20 T cell receptor beta chains from one sample, sequenced in a study of CD8+ T cells in alopecia areata. Isolated RNA was reverse transcribed into cDNA used as the sequencing template. Generated by immunoSEQ multiplex PCR, the TCRdb table keeps only in-frame clones and is missing some. In the table there are over 120,000 clones, about 56% of which are singletons. Stated treatment: oral pan-JAK inhibitor, 5-10 mg twice daily. Specimen: CD8+ T cells sorted from blood, collected at week 4, from a patient treated with tofacitinib. These receptor sequences come from a human donor with alopecia areata.

The CDR3 loop reads CASSEGPNSEAFF. CDR3 nucleotide sequence: TGTGCCAGCAGTGAAGGTCCTAACTCTGAAGCTTTCTTT. The chain joins TRBV25-1 to TRBJ1-1; no reliable D call. With 2 bases removed from V and 6 bases from J, the gap between germline ends came to 10 bases. The CDR3 consists of 13 residues. Germline V gene lookup returns CDR1 MGHDK and CDR2 SYGVNS.

The J gene is TRBJ2-5, the V gene TRBV7-9; 7 bases agree with TRBD1. V was pared by 4 bases and J by 0 bases, with 5 bases of the junction left unmatched. Germline V CDR1 and CDR2: SEHNR, FQNEAQ (reference sequence). The CDR3 has 15 residues. The CDR3 sequence: CASSSNGQDQETQYF. The CDR3 nucleotides are TGTGCCAGCAGCTCTAACGGACAGGACCAAGAGACCCAGTACTTC.

Only a few counts were recorded for this clone. The chain recombines TRBV7-3 with TRBJ2-1, with 9 bases fitting TRBD2. This CDR3 contains 15 residues. With V trimmed by 5 bases and J by 4 bases, 6 bases remained unmatched. Germline V gene lookup returns CDR1 SGHTA and CDR2 FQGTGA. CDR3: CASSLETSGYNEQFF. In DNA form, the CDR3 reads TGTGCCAGCAGCCTCGAGACTAGCGGATACAATGAGCAGTTCTTC.

The rearrangement joins TRBV27 to TRBJ1-1; no reliable D call. V was clipped by 4 bases and J by 4 bases, with 13 bases between them. Germline CDR1 MNHEY, CDR2 SMNVEV (reference sequence). CDR3 size: 14 residues. CDR3 sequence: CASSSPAKGTEAFF. The CDR3 DNA follows: TGTGCCAGCAGTTCCCCAGCGAAAGGCACTGAAGCTTTCTTT.

The genes are TRBV6-5 and TRBJ2-5; 9 bases line up with TRBD1. V gave up 4 bases and J gave up 5 bases; unmatched junction bases: 5. The CDR3 length is 14 residues. Germline V gene data show CDR1 as MNHEY and CDR2 as SVGAGI. CDR3 sequence (DNA): TGTGCCAGCAGTTGGGACAGGGTAGGCGAGACCCAGTACTTC. It yields the protein CASSWDRVGETQYF.

The chain couples TRBV6-5 to TRBJ1-4; 7 positions match TRBD1. V lost 6 bases to trimming and J lost 0 bases; unmatched junction nucleotides: 1. The CDR3 runs 14 residues. CDR1 and CDR2 from the germline V gene are MNHEY and SVGAGI. CDR3 coding DNA: TGTGCCAGCAGCCAGGGGGCAACTAATGAAAAACTGTTTTTT. Translation: CASSQGATNEKLFF.

This chain joins TRBV5-4 and TRBJ2-1; 11 bases align to TRBD2. This CDR3 comprises 19 residues. J was trimmed by 7 bases and V by 3 bases; bases with no gene match: 18. Germline V lookup: CDR1 SGHNT, CDR2 YYREEE (reference sequence). The CDR3 nucleotides read TGTGCCAGCAGCTACCCGAGTAGCGGGGGGGCGAAATTCGAGAATGAGCAGTTCTTC. This sequence encodes CASSYPSSGGAKFENEQFF.

The rearrangement uses TRBV7-9 and TRBJ1-2; TRBD1 might be the D (5 bases). CDR1 is SEHNR and CDR2 is FQNEAQ in the germline V gene (reference sequence). V shed 4 bases and J shed 6 bases, with 15 bases lying between them. This CDR3 contains 14 residues. The CDR3 reads CASSSSQGGDGYTF. DNA of the CDR3: TGTGCCAGCAGCTCCAGCCAGGGTGGCGATGGCTACACCTTC. Full variable domain (outside the CDR3, taken from reference TRBV7-9 and TRBJ1-2): DTGVSQNPRHKITKRGQNVTFRCDPISEHNRLYWYRQTLGQGPEFLTYFQNEAQLEKSRLLSDRFSAERPKGSFSTLEIQRTEQGDSAMYLCASSSSQGGDGYTFGSGTRLTVV.

In DNA form, the CDR3 reads TGCGCCGGGGGGACAGGGGGCTATGGCTACACCTTC. Its protein is CAGGTGGYGYTF. The chain carries TRBV23-1 and TRBJ1-2; 11 bases fit TRBD1. TRBV23-1 is noted as an ORF with a role that remains uncertain. This CDR3 has 12 amino acids. V was clipped by 11 bases and J by 4 bases; unmatched bases: 3.

V usage is TRBV27 and J usage is TRBJ1-1, with D possibly matching TRBD1 (5 bases). With 9 bases removed from V and 4 bases from J, the gap between germline ends came to 15 bases. CDR1 and CDR2 from the germline V gene are MNHEY and SMNVEV (reference sequence). CDR3 length: 13 residues. CDR3 residues: CASGDVQSTEAFF. Here the CDR3 DNA reads TGTGCCAGTGGGGACGTCCAATCCACTGAAGCTTTCTTT.

The V and J genes are TRBV5-1 and TRBJ2-5; no definite D call. The CDR3 extends over 15 amino acids. From germline, CDR1 is SGHRS and CDR2 YFSETQ. With 4 bases removed from V and 3 bases from J, the gap between germline ends came to 16 bases. The CDR3 spells CASSDKMVPEETQYF. The CDR3 coding sequence is TGCGCCAGCAGCGATAAGATGGTCCCAGAAGAGACCCAGTACTTC.

The chain carries TRBV7-2 and TRBJ1-2, with 9 bases fitting TRBD1. The trim removed 5 bases at V and 4 bases at J, leaving 8 bases unmatched. This CDR3 is 15 amino acids long. Germline CDR1 SGHTA, CDR2 FQGNSA. CDR3 DNA sequence: TGTGCCAGCAGCACGGACAGGGGCCCCTCCTATGGCTACACCTTC. This translates into CASSTDRGPSYGYTF.

This clone was seen a handful of times. V usage is TRBV6-6 and J usage is TRBJ2-5; a possible D gene is TRBD1 (6 bases). Trimming took off 4 bases at V and 1 base at J, with 10 bases between the two ends. Germline assignment: CDR1 MNHNY and CDR2 SVGAGI (reference sequence). The CDR3 is 14 residues long. The CDR3 loop reads CASSFPTGQETQYF. The CDR3 DNA is TGTGCCAGCAGTTTCCCGACAGGCCAAGAGACCCAGTACTTC.

The J gene is TRBJ2-7, the V gene TRBV9; no firm D call. V lost 0 bases and J lost 2, with 12 bases in between. This CDR3 has 15 residues. CDR1 and CDR2 (germline): SGDLS, YYNGEE. CDR3 sequence: CASSVGAGSAYEQYF. Here the CDR3 DNA reads TGTGCCAGCAGCGTAGGCGCAGGCAGCGCCTACGAGCAGTACTTC.

The chain employs TRBV7-9 and TRBJ1-4, with no clear D. The V end was cut by 6 bases, the J end by 8 bases, with 13 bases between. The CDR3 is 13 residues long. The germline V gene has CDR1 SEHNR and CDR2 FQNEAQ (reference sequence). DNA for the CDR3: TGTGCCAGCAGGGAACACCTCCCGGAAAAACTGTTTTTT. The encoded protein is CASREHLPEKLFF.

The chain links TRBV12-5 to TRBJ1-6; D not certain. V dropped 6 bases and J dropped 11 bases, with 8 bases sitting between them. The germline CDR1 and CDR2 sequences are LGHNT and FRNRAP. The CDR3 loop spans 11 amino acids. The CDR3, as DNA: TGTGCTAGTGGCGACCGAACACCCCTCCACTTT. Protein product: CASGDRTPLHF.

The chain is built from TRBV13 and TRBJ2-5; D remains unclear. The CDR3 is 13 amino acids. With 3 bases removed from V and 4 bases from J, the gap between germline ends came to 9 bases. CDR1 and CDR2 from the germline V gene are PRHDT and FYEKMQ (reference sequence). DNA of the CDR3: TGTGCCAGCAGCTTGCTAGGTCTAGAGACCCAGTACTTC. Amino acid sequence: CASSLLGLETQYF.

CDR3 region: CASSPKTLAGGPYEQFF. The CDR3 DNA follows: TGTGCCAGCAGCCCCAAGACACTAGCGGGGGGGCCCTATGAGCAGTTCTTC. V is TRBV7-3 and J is TRBJ2-1; TRBD2 matches 13 bases. The V segment lost 5 bases and the J segment 8 bases; nucleotides outside the gene matches: 12. CDR3 length: 17 amino acids. The germline gives CDR1 SGHTA, CDR2 FQGTGA.

A single count supports this clone. The J gene is TRBJ1-1, the V gene TRBV25-1; TRBD1 aligns across 10 bases. Per germline, CDR1 MGHDK and CDR2 SYGVNS. Unmatched junction bases numbered 8, after V lost 4 bases and J lost 0 bases. CDR3 length equals 17 residues. CDR3 in amino acids: CASSALPGQGMNTEAFF. The CDR3 bases are TGTGCCAGCAGTGCGCTTCCGGGACAGGGGATGAACACTGAAGCTTTCTTT. Full variable domain (remainder filled in from reference TRBV25-1 and TRBJ1-1): EADIYQTPRYLVIGTGKKITLECSQTMGHDKMYWYQQDPGMELHLIHYSYGVNSTEKGDLSSESTVSRIRTEHFPLTLESARPSHTSQYLCASSALPGQGMNTEAFFGQGTRLTVV.

This clone ranks as medium-sized. The genes are TRBV27 and TRBJ2-7, with 9 bases identical to TRBD1. V shed 6 bases and J 5 bases; nucleotides not matched to a gene: 5. Germline CDR1 reads MNHEY; CDR2 reads SMNVEV (reference sequence). This CDR3 spans 13 amino acids. The CDR3 DNA reads as TGTGCCAGCAGCAGACAGGGGGAACACGAGCAGTACTTC. Amino acids: CASSRQGEHEQYF.